The entry below describes one T cell receptor beta chain. What it binds is not known. TCRdb keeps only in-frame clones here, not all; method: immunoSEQ multiplex PCR. The table has some 99,000 clones, over 75% seen once. Germline V CDR1 and CDR2: MNHEY, SMNVEV (reference sequence). The V end was cut by 3 bases, the J end by 0 bases, with 14 bases between. CDR3 length: 17 amino acids. The data were obtained in a study of T cell responses to AZD1222 COVID-19 vaccine. Study-level points and caveats: The repertoires were collected only after the peak T cell response. Spike-specific TCR depth and breadth grew after two AZD1222 doses. Clonal diversity may have been underestimated in mostly white British donors. Mapped onto spike, vaccine-associated CD4 TCRs spanned it and were dominant at 160-218 and 743-854.

The sample consisted of peripheral blood, taken 28 days after the second AZD1222 dose. The origin of this receptor is an adult who received the AZD1222 COVID-19 vaccine. The chain uses TRBV27 and TRBJ1-4; D not certain. For the CDR3, the DNA is TGTGCCAGCAGTTTCGCCTTTTTTGGGGCAACTAATGAAAAACTGTTTTTT. It is translated as CASSFAFFGATNEKLFF.